This entry is about one T cell receptor beta chain. The sample is drawn from a study of blood T cell repertoires in COVID-19. In the study overall: Acute-phase and convalescent COVID-19 samples originated in the United States, Italy and Spain. The cDNA or gDNA used as material had been derived from T cells, B-cell-depleted T cells, or PBMCs.

Original processing notes: Scientists estimated how many nucleated cells there were by amplifying reference gene primers. Produced via immunoSEQ multiplex PCR; TCRdb's table is partial and in-frame only. The V and J calls and clone size are taken from that table; D and trimming were inferred from the DNA. The profile covers 95,000 to 120,000 clones, with roughly 80% appearing a single time and roughly 1.4% taken by the ten largest. Sequences were obtained from peripheral blood. The sequence came from a man aged 50 or older with acute or convalescent COVID-19.

DNA for the CDR3: TGTGCCAGCAGCAAGAGGTGGTGGGAAAACATTCAGTACTTC. Its protein is CASSKRWWENIQYF. The chain couples TRBV21-1 to TRBJ2-4; the table gives TRBD2 as D, unverified against the DNA. TRBV21-1 is a recognized pseudogene. This CDR3 has 14 residues.